The next 8 T cell receptor beta chains were all read from a single sample in a study of sequential checkpoint blockade in melanoma. TCRdb keeps only in-frame clones here, not all; method: immunoSEQ multiplex PCR. Of fewer than 35,000 clones listed, roughly 90% are singletons. Sample treatment: randomized to nivolumab then ipilimumab (arm A) or the reverse (arm B). Sequenced material: CD8+ T cells sorted from blood (inferred from file names), taken from a patient given nivolumab and ipilimumab in sequence. The receptor set was obtained from a human donor with melanoma.

The chain combines TRBV6-5 with TRBJ1-1, with TRBD1 identical over 7 bases. Per germline, CDR1 MNHEY and CDR2 SVGAGI. This CDR3 has 14 residues. The V segment lost 5 bases and the J segment 10 bases; nucleotides outside the gene matches: 13. The CDR3 sequence: CASSDPRTGFGAFF. The CDR3 DNA sequence: TGTGCCAGCAGTGACCCAAGGACAGGCTTCGGAGCTTTCTTT.

This chain connects TRBV2 to TRBJ2-1, with 8 bases fitting TRBD1. The CDR3 sequence is 15 residues long. Germline lookup yields CDR1 SNHLY and CDR2 FYNNEI. Trimming removed 5 bases from V and 0 bases from J; junction bases left unmatched: 3. The CDR3 nucleotides read TGTGCCAGCAGTAATACAGGGGGCTCCTACAATGAGCAGTTCTTC. This translates into CASSNTGGSYNEQFF.

V usage is TRBV14 and J usage is TRBJ2-7, with 7 bases lining up with TRBD1. The CDR3 is made up of 14 amino acids. V lost 4 bases to trimming and J lost 2 bases; unmatched junction nucleotides: 5. CDR1 is SGHDN, CDR2 FVKESK, per germline. CDR3 amino acids: CASSLPGTAYEQYF. The CDR3 DNA is TGTGCCAGCAGCCTCCCGGGGACAGCCTACGAGCAGTACTTC.

The rearrangement links TRBV4-3 to TRBJ2-2, with 8 positions matching TRBD2. V shed 0 bases, J shed 6 bases, and the junction held 9 bases outside the gene matches. Germline V gene lookup returns CDR1 LGHNA and CDR2 YSLEER. This CDR3 contains 17 residues. CDR3: CASSQDRSGSLAGELFF. The CDR3 DNA is TGCGCCAGCAGCCAAGATAGGAGCGGGAGCCTGGCCGGGGAGCTGTTTTTT.

The chain recombines TRBV6-6 with TRBJ1-4, with a weak D call TRBD1 (6 bases). In germline, CDR1 is MNHNY, CDR2 SVGAGI (reference sequence). The V and J ends lost 6 bases and 6 bases respectively, with 11 bases between them. The CDR3 runs 13 residues. The DNA for the CDR3 is TGTGCCAGCAGGCCACAGGGCGATGAAAAACTGTTTTTT. Translating gives CASRPQGDEKLFF.

Concerning this clone: The junction shows a germline mismatch at one end, possibly a read error. V gene TRBV7-2 combines with J gene TRBJ1-1; a possible D gene is TRBD1 (6 bases). The CDR3 runs 8 residues. Germline CDR1 and CDR2: SGHTA and FQGNSA. DNA for the CDR3: TGTGCCAGCAGGCCAGGGGTCTTT. It specifies CASRPGVF. The full variable domain, its missing parts supplied by reference TRBV7-2 and TRBJ1-1, is GAGVSQSPSNKVTEKGKDVELRCDPISGHTALYWYRQSLGQGLEFLIYFQGNSAPDKSGLPSDRFSAERTGGSVSTLTIQRTQQEDSAVYLCASRPGVFGQGTRLTVV.

The V gene is TRBV6-5, the J gene TRBJ2-7; D is uncertain. This CDR3 contains 16 residues. V lost 0 bases, J lost 0 bases, and 12 bases lay in between. Germline CDR1 is MNHEY and CDR2 is SVGAGI. The DNA of the CDR3 is TGTGCCAGCAGTTACTCATCCGGTTACAGCTCCTACGAGCAGTACTTC. It specifies CASSYSSGYSSYEQYF.

This clone was found a few times. CDR3 sequence (DNA): TGTGCCAGCAGTTTAGTGGGACAGGGCTACGAGCAGTACTTC. Protein product: CASSLVGQGYEQYF. The chain uses TRBV28 and TRBJ2-7; 9 bases match TRBD1. The CDR3 runs 14 residues. The V gene's germline CDR1 is MDHEN and CDR2 SYDVKM. V was pared by 2 bases and J by 3 bases, with 2 bases of the junction left unmatched.